This TCR beta chain was obtained from a study of beta chain features in type 1 diabetes. Study-wide findings and caveats: Lower insertion and higher deletion counts appeared at VDJ junctions in type 1 diabetes patients. Overrepresentation of cells with high TCR expression could result from cDNA sequencing. Moderately but significantly shorter TCRB CDR3s were found in Type 1 diabetes patients in all four CD4+ subsets.

Every isolated RNA sample was fully reverse transcribed, so sequencing captured expressed TCRB transcripts. The assay was immunoSEQ multiplex PCR, and TCRdb's table has in-frame clones only and misses some. The repertoire consists of 35,000 to 45,000 clones, with 65% to 80% occurring once and the leading ten covering under 2%. The length of the CDR3 is 14 residues. Losses at the gene ends were 3 bases for V and 5 bases for J; bases not matched to a gene: 4. Germline values: CDR1 MGHRA, CDR2 YSYEKL. The authors took one heparinised blood draw, averaging around 120 mL, from each donor. CD45RO/CCR7/CD25/CD127/CD95/CD27 separated CD4+ naive, central memory, regulatory and stem cell-like memory cells by sorting. This clone appeared a single time. Its cognate antigen is unknown.

Sequencing input: Tregs from blood. The gene calls are TRBV4-1 and TRBJ2-5, with 9 bases lining up with TRBD1. The TCR sequence derives from a man younger than 45 with type 1 diabetes. Some clones in this sample may be carry-over from other donors' samples. This CDR3 is CASSHKGQGETQYF. The CDR3 region has the DNA TGCGCCAGCAGCCATAAGGGACAGGGCGAGACCCAGTACTTC.